One and the same sample provided the 30 T cell receptor beta chains below, sequenced in a study of blood T cell repertoires in COVID-19. Libraries were prepared by immunoSEQ multiplex PCR; TCRdb keeps only in-frame clonotypes and omits some of them. The top ten clones hold 2% to 2.5% of a sample with about 210,000 clones, roughly 84% of them seen once. The sequenced sample consisted of peripheral blood. All receptors derive from a man aged 40-49 years who had recovered from COVID-19.

This clone was detected once. V is TRBV11-2 and J is TRBJ1-3; 9 nucleotides match TRBD1. The CDR3 runs to 14 residues. Germline assignment: CDR1 SGHAT and CDR2 FQNNGV. The V segment lost 5 bases and the J segment 7 bases; nucleotides outside the gene matches: 6. The CDR3: CASSAGTGRNTIYF. DNA of the CDR3: TGTGCCAGCAGCGCCGGGACAGGGCGTAACACCATATATTTT.

The chain uses TRBV10-3 and TRBJ2-7; no clear D. The CDR3 consists of 12 residues. The V end was cut by 2 bases, the J end by 5 bases, with 7 bases between. The V gene's germline CDR1 is ENHRY and CDR2 SYGVKD. This CDR3 reads CAISEARDEQYF. The CDR3 DNA is TGTGCCATCAGTGAGGCCCGGGACGAGCAGTACTTC.

J is TRBJ2-5 and V is TRBV2; D may be TRBD2 (6 bases). The V end lost 9 bases, the J end lost 5 bases, and 19 bases lay between the germline ends. Germline V gene sequence: CDR1 SNHLY, CDR2 FYNNEI. The CDR3 spans 14 residues. The CDR3 bases are TGTGCCAGTCTTAGCGGATCCGGTCAGGAGACCCAGTACTTC. Translating gives CASLSGSGQETQYF.

The chain links TRBV29-1 to TRBJ2-3; tentative D call: TRBD1 (5 bases). The length of the CDR3 is 10 residues. The germline V gene has CDR1 SQVTM and CDR2 ANQGSEA. With 7 bases removed from V and 6 bases from J, the gap between germline ends came to 8 bases. The CDR3 region has the DNA TGCAGCGCCCACAGGGATACGCAGTATTTT. This sequence encodes CSAHRDTQYF.

CDR3 sequence reads: CASSIGQGSNYGYTF. CDR3 coding DNA: TGTGCCAGTAGTATAGGACAGGGGAGTAACTATGGCTACACCTTC. The chain has TRBV19 and TRBJ1-2, with 8 positions matching TRBD1. CDR3 length: 15 amino acids. The ends lost 1 base at V and 1 base at J; junction bases unmatched: 2. The germline gives CDR1 LNHDA, CDR2 SQIVND (reference sequence).

The chain employs TRBV7-2 and TRBJ2-2; unclear D gene. The CDR3 consists of 15 residues. Looked up from germline, CDR1 is SGHTA and CDR2 is FQGNSA. V dropped 2 bases and J dropped 4 bases, with 11 bases sitting between them. CDR3 in amino acids: CASSLMASGTGELFF. CDR3 DNA: TGTGCCAGCAGCTTAATGGCTAGTGGCACCGGGGAGCTGTTTTTT. Filled out from reference TRBV7-2 and TRBJ2-2, the complete variable domain reads GAGVSQSPSNKVTEKGKDVELRCDPISGHTALYWYRQSLGQGLEFLIYFQGNSAPDKSGLPSDRFSAERTGGSVSTLTIQRTQQEDSAVYLCASSLMASGTGELFFGEGSRLTVL.

This chain connects TRBV19 to TRBJ1-2, with D possibly matching TRBD1 (6 bases). The CDR3 has 16 amino acids. The germline V gene has CDR1 LNHDA and CDR2 SQIVND (reference sequence). V dropped 0 bases and J dropped 6 bases, with 17 bases sitting between them. Here the CDR3 reads CASSIDGLLGDNGYTF. The CDR3 region has the DNA TGTGCCAGTAGTATAGATGGTCTGTTGGGGGACAATGGCTACACCTTC.

This clone appeared a single time. The chain couples TRBV5-6 to TRBJ2-3; 9 nucleotides align to TRBD1. This CDR3 contains 15 residues. The J segment lost 4 bases and the V segment lost 6 bases, leaving 9 bases of the junction unmatched. Germline lookup yields CDR1 SGHDT and CDR2 YYEEEE. The DNA of the CDR3 is TGTGCCAGCACCGAAACAGGGGGCAGAGCAGATACGCAGTATTTT. Its translation is CASTETGGRADTQYF.

The rearrangement uses TRBV5-1 and TRBJ1-2; 11 bases fit TRBD1. V shed 4 bases, J shed 7 bases, and the junction held 9 bases outside the gene matches. Germline CDR1 and CDR2: SGHRS and YFSETQ. This CDR3 is 15 amino acids long. As DNA, the CDR3 is TGCGCCAGCAGCGACTTGGGACAGGGGGTCGGTGGCTACACCTTC. Its protein is CASSDLGQGVGGYTF.

The chain recombines TRBV29-1 with TRBJ2-7; 7 nucleotides align to TRBD1. The CDR3 has 14 amino acids. Losses at the gene ends were 2 bases for V and 2 bases for J; bases not matched to a gene: 6. CDR1 is SQVTM, CDR2 ANQGSEA, per germline. CDR3 amino acids: CSVEKQGLTYEQYF. The CDR3 nucleotides read TGCAGCGTTGAAAAACAGGGGCTCACCTACGAGCAGTACTTC.

This chain connects TRBV15 to TRBJ2-6, with unresolved D. The CDR3 has 15 amino acids. From germline, CDR1 is LNHNV and CDR2 YYDKDF (reference sequence). V gave up 0 bases and J gave up 0 bases, with 3 bases separating them. The CDR3 loop reads CATSRDNSGANVLTF. The CDR3 DNA follows: TGTGCCACCAGCAGAGATAACTCTGGGGCCAACGTCCTGACTTTC.

The rearrangement uses TRBV5-6 and TRBJ1-5; D uncertain. Germline V gene sequence: CDR1 SGHDT, CDR2 YYEEEE. Trimming stripped 0 bases from V and 7 bases from J, with 14 bases between. This CDR3 region has 15 residues. The CDR3 sequence: CASSLGLGGIQPQHF. As DNA, the CDR3 is TGTGCCAGCAGCTTGGGGTTGGGAGGGATCCAGCCCCAGCATTTT.

The chain joins TRBV7-9 to TRBJ1-5; D is ambiguous. The CDR3 covers 12 residues. V was pared by 5 bases and J by 4 bases, with 6 bases between. Germline V gene sequence: CDR1 SEHNR, CDR2 FQNEAQ (reference sequence). Here the CDR3 reads CASSTSNQPQHF. DNA for the CDR3: TGTGCCAGCAGCACAAGTAATCAGCCCCAGCATTTT.

The V and J genes are TRBV29-1 and TRBJ2-7, with 9 bases matching TRBD1. V trimming: 6 bases; J trimming: 10 bases; junction bases outside the gene matches: 10. Germline values: CDR1 SQVTM, CDR2 ANQGSEA. The CDR3 is 12 amino acids. The CDR3 sequence: CSVRGTGRPQYF. The CDR3 region has the DNA TGCAGCGTGCGAGGGACAGGGCGTCCCCAGTACTTC.

This chain connects TRBV5-5 to TRBJ2-2, with 7 bases fitting TRBD2. Per the germline V gene, CDR1 is SGHKS and CDR2 is YYEKEE (reference sequence). This CDR3 has 12 amino acids. The V and J ends lost 0 bases and 13 bases, in that order; junction bases with no gene match: 3. The CDR3 DNA follows: TGTGCCAGCAGCTTGGGGGGAGGGCGGCTGTTTTTT. Translation gives CASSLGGGRLFF. Full variable domain (remainder filled in from reference TRBV5-5 and TRBJ2-2): DAGVTQSPTHLIKTRGQQVTLRCSPISGHKSVSWYQQVLGQGPQFIFQYYEKEERGRGNFPDRFSARQFPNYSSELNVNALLLGDSALYLCASSLGGGRLFFGEGSRLTVL.

J is TRBJ2-7 and V is TRBV4-3, with D unresolved. Germline CDR1 reads LGHNA; CDR2 reads YSLEER. This CDR3 region has 12 residues. The V end was cut by 3 bases, the J end by 7 bases, with 10 bases between. This chain's CDR3 is CASSHKLEEQYF. CDR3 bases: TGCGCCAGCAGCCACAAGCTAGAAGAGCAGTACTTC.

The table lists this clone with many counts. The rearrangement uses TRBV12-5 and TRBJ2-6, with TRBD1 as a possible D gene (5 bases). The V and J ends lost 6 bases and 2 bases respectively, with 11 bases between them. This CDR3 region has 15 residues. Germline V gene lookup returns CDR1 LGHNT and CDR2 FRNRAP. CDR3 bases: TGTGCTAGTGGGACAGATGGTGCTGGGGCCAACGTCCTGACTTTC. This codes for CASGTDGAGANVLTF.

The rearrangement links TRBV9 to TRBJ2-5, with D possibly matching TRBD2 (5 bases). V was cut by 4 bases and J by 5 bases, with 9 bases left in between. CDR3 length equals 12 residues. Germline loops: CDR1 SGDLS, CDR2 YYNGEE. The CDR3 coding sequence is TGTGCCAGCAGCTCTACGGGGGAGACCCAGTACTTC. Encoded protein: CASSSTGETQYF.

This clone was picked up one time. The chain links TRBV27 to TRBJ2-6; maybe TRBD1 (5 bases). The CDR3 covers 17 residues. In germline, CDR1 is MNHEY, CDR2 SMNVEV (reference sequence). The ends were cut back, 3 bases at V and 0 bases at J, with 12 bases in the middle. CDR3 nucleotides: TGTGCCAGCAGTTTTCTGGGGCTCCGCTCTGGGGCCAACGTCCTGACTTTC. Protein product: CASSFLGLRSGANVLTF.

The rearrangement joins TRBV11-3 to TRBJ1-6, with D perhaps matching TRBD1 (5 bases). Between the trimmed V and J ends, which lost 5 bases and 0 bases, there was a span of 17 bases. The germline CDR1 and CDR2 sequences are SGHNT and YENEEA. The CDR3 extends over 18 amino acids. In nucleotides, the CDR3 is TGTGCCAGCAGCGATTCCAGCGGGGGAAGCTCCTATAATTCACCCCTCCACTTT. Amino acids: CASSDSSGGSSYNSPLHF.

This clone was seen only once. J is TRBJ2-1 and V is TRBV2, with 11 bases that match TRBD2. V dropped 7 bases and J dropped 12; count of bases not matched to a gene: 5. Germline V lookup: CDR1 SNHLY, CDR2 FYNNEI. The CDR3 consists of 12 residues. The CDR3 region is CASTLTSGGQFF. For the CDR3, the DNA is TGTGCCAGCACCCTAACTAGCGGGGGGCAGTTCTTC.

V is TRBV24-1 and J is TRBJ2-2; tentative D call: TRBD1 (5 bases). Germline V CDR1 and CDR2: KGHDR, SFDVKD. The CDR3 consists of 14 residues. V was cut by 7 bases and J by 4 bases, with 12 bases left in between. The CDR3 DNA is TGTGCCACCAGCCAGGGTTGGGGCACCGGGGAGCTGTTTTTT. It specifies CATSQGWGTGELFF.

The chain recombines TRBV15 with TRBJ2-1, with D possibly TRBD1 on 7 matching bases. Germline V gene lookup returns CDR1 LNHNV and CDR2 YYDKDF (reference sequence). This CDR3 is 15 amino acids long. Trimming left V 2 bases short and J 2 bases short, with 10 bases between. The CDR3 bases are TGTGCCACCAGCAGATCCAGGGGGGCCTACAATGAGCAGTTCTTC. Protein product: CATSRSRGAYNEQFF.

The chain couples TRBV9 to TRBJ2-7; TRBD2 agrees at 15 bases. CDR3 length: 16 amino acids. CDR1 is SGDLS, CDR2 YYNGEE, per germline. Trimming took 4 bases from V and 3 from J; bases not matched to a gene: 5. The CDR3 protein is CASSPGLAGGIYEQYF. CDR3 DNA sequence: TGTGCCAGCAGCCCGGGACTAGCGGGAGGCATCTACGAGCAGTACTTC.

The chain is built from TRBV6-5 and TRBJ2-7; 7 positions match TRBD1. Unmatched junction bases numbered 5, after V lost 6 bases and J lost 0 bases. The CDR3 is 14 amino acids. Germline V CDR1 and CDR2: MNHEY, SVGAGI. The CDR3 DNA is TGTGCCAGCAGAGACAGGGCCCGCTCCTACGAGCAGTACTTC. It encodes CASRDRARSYEQYF.

This chain links TRBV18 with TRBJ2-1, with 9 nucleotides matching TRBD1. This CDR3 is built from 14 residues. The germline CDR1 and CDR2 sequences are KGHSH and LQKENI. V lost 3 bases and J lost 8; bases outside the gene matches: 5. CDR3 loop: CASSPGTGFHEQFF. The CDR3 DNA sequence: TGTGCCAGCTCACCCGGGACAGGGTTTCATGAGCAGTTCTTC.

The chain recombines TRBV11-2 with TRBJ2-3; 13 bases are shared with TRBD2. The germline gives CDR1 SGHAT, CDR2 FQNNGV. The length of the CDR3 is 15 residues. With 5 bases clipped from V and 9 bases from J, the junction kept 8 bases outside the gene matches. CDR3 bases: TGTGCCAGCAGCATCGGGACTAGCGGGACTAGGACGCAGTATTTT. Translated, it gives CASSIGTSGTRTQYF.

J is TRBJ2-2 and V is TRBV30; no clear D. V was pared by 2 bases and J by 1 base, with 8 bases between. CDR3 length: 14 amino acids. Germline values: CDR1 GTSNPN, CDR2 SVGIG (reference sequence). The CDR3 sequence is CAWSHGLNTGELFF. CDR3 sequence (DNA): TGTGCCTGGAGTCACGGGTTGAACACCGGGGAGCTGTTTTTT.

The chain employs TRBV2 and TRBJ1-1; D might be TRBD1 (5 bases). The V end lost 5 bases, the J end lost 7 bases, and 17 bases lay between the germline ends. CDR1 is SNHLY, CDR2 FYNNEI, per germline. The length of the CDR3 is 14 residues. The CDR3 protein is CASSWSRDRSEAFF. In nucleotides, the CDR3 is TGTGCCAGCAGTTGGAGCAGGGATAGAAGTGAAGCTTTCTTT.

The chain couples TRBV3-1 (or the pseudogene TRBV3-2) to TRBJ2-5; D might be TRBD2 (6 bases). From germline, CDR1 is LGHDT and CDR2 YNNKEL (reference sequence). Deletions cut 5 bases from V and 9 bases from J, with 16 bases between. The CDR3 sequence is 13 residues long. The chain's CDR3 is CASSYRWDLAQYF. CDR3 coding DNA: TGTGCCAGCAGCTACCGTTGGGACTTGGCCCAGTACTTC.